Each of the 8 T cell receptor beta chains below was sequenced from the same sample in a study of Ad26.COV2.S vaccination and SARS-CoV-2 variants. This sample's treatment: over 15 received Ad26.COV2.S at low or high dose, single or two shots; several received placebo; per-sample allocation not given. Following the first vaccine or placebo injection, samples were taken on day 63. TCRdb's table, derived via immunoSEQ multiplex PCR, lists solely in-frame clones and lacks some. The table shows about 350,000 clones, with about 86% occurring only once. The sample consisted of peripheral blood, taken in a trial of Ad26.COV2.S vaccine versus placebo. All receptors derive from a person between 18 and 59 years old who received the Ad26.COV2.S COVID-19 vaccine or a placebo.

The chain recombines TRBV19 with TRBJ2-6, with D unresolved. V was trimmed by 2 bases and J by 1 base, leaving 6 bases between them. The CDR3 has 15 amino acids. CDR1 LNHDA and CDR2 SQIVND come from the germline V gene (reference sequence). CDR3 nucleotide sequence: TGTGCCAGTAGTATAATGGGGTCTGGGGCCAACGTCCTGACTTTC. Translating gives CASSIMGSGANVLTF.

This chain joins TRBV4-1 and TRBJ1-6; tentatively, D is TRBD1 (5 bases). The V gene's germline CDR1 is MGHRA and CDR2 YSYEKL. With 1 base removed from V and 7 bases from J, the gap between germline ends came to 11 bases. The CDR3 has 15 amino acids. CDR3 in amino acids: CASSQVPGRNSPLHF. The CDR3 DNA is TGCGCCAGCAGCCAAGTCCCAGGGAGGAATTCACCCCTCCACTTT.

This chain joins TRBV5-1 and TRBJ2-3, with TRBD2 matching 10 bases. The V segment lost 4 bases and the J segment 0 bases; nucleotides outside the gene matches: 14. Germline loops: CDR1 SGHRS, CDR2 YFSETQ. This CDR3 comprises 19 residues. The CDR3 DNA sequence: TGCGCCAGCAGCGCTGGACCTAGCGGGGGCCCTACAAGCACAGATACGCAGTATTTT. Translated, it gives CASSAGPSGGPTSTDTQYF. Complete variable domain (other parts from reference TRBV5-1 and TRBJ2-3): KAGVTQTPRYLIKTRGQQVTLSCSPISGHRSVSWYQQTPGQGLQFLFEYFSETQRNKGNFPGRFSGRQFSNSRSEMNVSTLELGDSALYLCASSAGPSGGPTSTDTQYFGPGTRLTVL.

The chain carries TRBV28 and TRBJ2-7; D is ambiguous. The CDR3 length is 11 residues. V was clipped by 7 bases and J by 2 bases, with 6 bases between them. Germline V CDR1 and CDR2: MDHEN, SYDVKM. The CDR3 DNA reads TGTGCCAGCATGAGCACCTACGAGCAGTACTTC. Translating gives CASMSTYEQYF.

The J gene is TRBJ2-1, the V gene TRBV5-8, with a weak D call TRBD1 (6 bases). Germline V gene data show CDR1 as SGHTS and CDR2 as YDEGEE. The CDR3 is 13 amino acids. Trimming pared 4 bases from V and 6 bases from J, leaving 11 bases between. This CDR3 is CASSATGFNEQFF. As DNA, the CDR3 is TGTGCCAGCAGCGCCACAGGGTTCAATGAGCAGTTCTTC.

The chain is built from TRBV7-3 and TRBJ2-3, with D uncertain. CDR3 size: 14 residues. V lost 1 base, J lost 3 bases, and 8 bases lay in between. In germline, CDR1 is SGHTA, CDR2 FQGTGA. The CDR3 sequence: CASSLIGATDTQYF. The CDR3 region has the DNA TGTGCCAGCAGCTTAATCGGCGCGACAGATACGCAGTATTTT.

This rearrangement joins TRBV6-2 or TRBV6-3 to TRBJ2-1; 11 bases are shared with TRBD2. The CDR3 extends over 16 amino acids. V lost 6 bases, J lost 1 base, and 5 bases stayed unmatched. Germline values: CDR1 MNHEY, CDR2 SVGEGT. Here the CDR3 reads CASSTRLAGSYNEQFF. The CDR3 nucleotides read TGTGCCAGCAGCACTCGACTAGCGGGATCCTACAATGAGCAGTTCTTC.

The rearrangement links TRBV7-9 to TRBJ2-1; no clear D. CDR3 length: 13 amino acids. V shed 5 bases and J shed 10 bases, with 15 bases lying between them. Germline lookup yields CDR1 SEHNR and CDR2 FQNEAQ (reference sequence). CDR3 nucleotide sequence: TGTGCCAGCAGCCCGAGGAACGGGCACGAGCAGTTCTTC. It codes for CASSPRNGHEQFF.